This TCR beta chain is drawn from a study of STAT5B mutations in CD4+ large granular lymphocyte leukemia. The CDR3 extends over 14 amino acids. The V end lost 2 bases, the J end lost 6 bases, and 13 bases lay between the germline ends. Germline values: CDR1 MDHEN, CDR2 SYDVKM. Control samples were healthy donors' buffy coats. Authors' processing steps: Lowest detectable productive clonotype frequency was 2.59 x 10-5. TCRdb's copy holds only in-frame clones and misses some; the assay was immunoSEQ multiplex PCR. The V and J calls and clone size were taken over from that table, and D and trimming were inferred from the DNA. The profile shows about 21,000 clones, approximately 70% of them singletons. This clone has only one observation. Its antigen is unknown. General study findings and limits: Compared with healthy controls (2/35), patient top clones favored TRBV06 (8/27). Patient CD4-sorted repertoires looked more clonal than healthy CD4+ repertoires, even without putative leukemic clones.

Specimen: CD4+ T cells from blood buffy coats. The clonotype was recovered from a human donor in good health. This chain links TRBV28 with TRBJ1-2; the D gene is possibly TRBD1 (6 bases). CDR3 coding DNA: TGTGCCAGCAGTTTAGGGGGGCAGACGGATGGCTACACCTTC. This gives the protein CASSLGGQTDGYTF.